This is a list of T cell receptor beta chains from one sample in a study of read filtering for tumor transcriptome and immune sequencing. From the reads, TCRdb called clonotypes with MiXCR, one entry per CDR3 protein. In the table there are tens of thousands of distinct CDR3 sequences, roughly 18% of which are singletons. The sequenced sample was a population of CD138-negative cells sorted from bone marrow. These receptors all stem from a donor at least 40 years old with multiple myeloma. Each CDR3 is given with its conserved first and last residue. The D gene is left open where the match is weak. Where a row states a size, it is once, few, many or the class of an expanded clone; other rows omit it.

j_gene | v_gene | abundance | d_gene | CDR3aa | CDR3nt
TRBJ2-7 | TRBV7-2 | NA | TRBD1 | CASSPPDRGGYEQYF | TGTGCCAGCAGCCCGCCGGACAGGGGCGGCTACGAGCAGTACTTC
TRBJ2-1 | TRBV7-2 | many | TRBD1 | CASSLRTGVNEQFF | TGTGCCAGCAGCTTACGGACAGGGGTGAATGAGCAGTTCTTC
TRBJ2-1 | TRBV4-3 | NA | TRBD2 | CASSQEPLLAGGYNEQFF | TGCGCCAGCAGCCAAGAACCCCTCCTAGCGGGAGGTTACAATGAGCAGTTCTTC
TRBJ1-6 | TRBV5-1 | many | NA | CASSLDTREGSPLHF | TGCGCCAGCAGCTTGGATACCAGGGAAGGATCACCCCTCCACTTT
TRBJ1-1 | TRBV5-1 | many | NA | CASSLATGNTEAFF | TGCGCCAGCAGCCTTGCAACAGGGAACACTGAAGCTTTCTTT
TRBJ2-4 | TRBV30 | few | NA | CAWSAHRLAKNIQYF | TGTGCCTGGAGTGCCCATCGCTTAGCCAAAAACATTCAGTACTTC
TRBJ2-3 | TRBV20-1 | many | TRBD2 | CSSRGGSASGSTDTQYF | TGCAGTTCTCGAGGCGGGTCGGCTAGCGGCAGCACAGATACGCAGTATTTT
TRBJ1-1 | TRBV27 | few | TRBD1 | CASARGQSTEAFF | TGTGCCAGTGCCAGGGGGCAGAGCACTGAAGCTTTCTTT
TRBJ1-1 | TRBV6-5 | many | NA | CASRTQGNTEAFF | TGTGCCAGCCGCACACAGGGGAACACTGAAGCTTTCTTT
TRBJ2-7 | TRBV3-1 | many | NA | CASSQEYGSGDEQYF | TGTGCCAGCAGCCAAGAGTATGGCTCCGGAGACGAGCAGTACTTC
TRBJ2-2 | TRBV11-3 | many | TRBD1 | CASSPTPGQGGTGELFF | TGTGCCAGCAGCCCGACCCCAGGACAGGGTGGGACCGGGGAGCTGTTTTTT
TRBJ2-7 | TRBV3-1 | many | NA | CASSLHGPYEQYF | TGTGCCAGCAGCCTACACGGGCCCTACGAGCAGTACTTC
TRBJ1-6 | TRBV7-2 | many | TRBD1 | CASSGGTGSNSPLHF | TGTGCCAGCAGCGGGGGGACAGGCTCTAATTCACCCCTCCACTTT
TRBJ1-1 | TRBV3-1 | many | TRBD1 | CASSRLTGPVGTEAFF | TGTGCCAGCAGCCGACTGACAGGGCCCGTCGGCACTGAAGCTTTCTTT
TRBJ2-1 | TRBV5-1 | many | TRBD2 | CASSPSGSSYNEQFF | TGTGCCAGCAGCCCTAGCGGCAGCTCCTACAATGAGCAGTTCTTC
TRBJ2-3 | TRBV7-2 | many | TRBD2 | CASSLVSSGSRDTQYF | TGTGCCAGCAGCTTAGTGTCTAGCGGGAGTCGGGATACGCAGTATTTT
TRBJ2-1 | TRBV7-2 | NA | NA | CASSLVGRVISYEQFF | TGTGCCAGCAGCTTAGTGGGGCGGGTAATAAGCTATGAGCAGTTCTTC
TRBJ1-5 | TRBV6-1 | NA | TRBD1 | CASSPHGRGQEISNQPQHF | TGTGCCAGCAGTCCCCACGGGAGGGGACAGGAGATTAGCAATCAGCCCCAGCATTTT
TRBJ2-7 | TRBV12-3/TRBV12-4 | many | NA | CASSQRPGEQYF | TGTGCCAGCAGTCAGCGTCCGGGGGAGCAGTACTTC
TRBJ1-4 | TRBV7-8 | few | NA | CASSFSRFDEKLFF | TGTGCCAGCAGCTTCTCCAGGTTTGATGAAAAACTGTTTTTT
TRBJ2-1 | TRBV6-2/TRBV6-3 | many | NA | CASSFPPLGVREQFF | TGTGCCAGCAGTTTCCCCCCTCTAGGGGTTAGGGAGCAGTTCTTC
TRBJ1-1 | TRBV5-1 | many | NA | CASSPRMNTEAFF | TGCGCCAGCAGCCCTAGAATGAACACTGAAGCTTTCTTT
TRBJ2-6 | TRBV3-1 | many | NA | CASSLLRGSGANVLTF | TGTGCCAGCAGCCTCCTAAGGGGCTCTGGGGCCAACGTCCTGACTTTC
TRBJ2-3 | TRBV7-3 | few | TRBD2 | CASSLAGASTDTQYF | TGTGCCAGCAGCTTGGCGGGAGCAAGCACAGATACGCAGTATTTT
TRBJ1-2 | TRBV2 | few | NA | CASTGDDGYTF | TGTGCCAGCACGGGGGACGATGGCTACACCTTC
TRBJ2-7 | TRBV20-1 | many | NA | CSPLEAGSYEQYF | TGCAGTCCGCTAGAGGCAGGGAGCTACGAGCAGTACTTC
TRBJ2-5 | TRBV7-2 | many | TRBD2 | CASSLGGRATRETQYF | TGTGCCAGCAGCTTAGGCGGGAGGGCCACCCGAGAGACCCAGTACTTC
TRBJ2-2 | TRBV24-1 | few | NA | CATSDSGRKNTGELFF | TGTGCCACCAGTGATTCGGGGAGAAAGAACACCGGGGAGCTGTTTTTT
TRBJ2-4 | TRBV7-8 | NA | TRBD2 | CASSLASGRTAKNIQYF | TGTGCCAGCAGTTTAGCAAGCGGGAGAACCGCCAAAAACATTCAGTACTTC
TRBJ1-1 | TRBV21-1 | many | NA | CASSGTPSEAFF | TGTGCCAGCAGCGGGACTCCTTCTGAAGCTTTCTTT
TRBJ1-1 | TRBV29-1 | many | NA | CSVVQGPGGTEAFF | TGCAGCGTTGTCCAGGGACCAGGAGGGACTGAAGCTTTCTTT
TRBJ2-2 | TRBV29-1 | many | TRBD1 | CSVGWTGNTGELFF | TGCAGCGTTGGGTGGACAGGGAACACCGGGGAGCTGTTTTTT
TRBJ2-7 | TRBV6-2/TRBV6-3 | many | NA | CASTITGSYSYEQYF | TGTGCCAGCACCATCACCGGGTCCTACTCCTACGAGCAGTACTTC
TRBJ2-1 | TRBV10-3 | NA | NA | CAISELSAEQFF | TGTGCCATCAGTGAGCTCTCGGCTGAGCAGTTCTTC
TRBJ2-7 | TRBV7-3 | NA | NA | CGSSPMGGQGSHEQHF | TGTGGCAGCAGCCCGATGGGGGGACAAGGGTCCCACGAGCAGCACTTC
TRBJ2-4 | TRBV5-1 | many | NA | CASSRGVIQYF | TGCGCCAGCAGCAGGGGAGTCATTCAGTACTTC